The sequence of this TCR beta chain was determined in a study of blood T cell repertoires in COVID-19. The overall study: Specimens from acute and convalescent COVID-19 originated in the United States, Italy and Spain. Sources were T cells, B-cell-depleted T cells, or PBMCs; the material itself was cDNA or gDNA.

This CDR3 is 13 amino acids long. CDR1 is SEHNR, CDR2 FQNEAQ, per germline (reference sequence). The V end lost 6 bases, the J end lost 2 bases, and 11 bases lay between the germline ends. Per the original data handling: Amplification of reference gene primers provided the estimated nucleated cell counts. Some clones are missing from TCRdb's copy, which holds only in-frame ones; the method was immunoSEQ multiplex PCR. The DNA gave D and trimming, while V, J and clone size come from that table. Found here are about 120,000 clones, 75% to 80% of them singletons; the top ten hold over 7%. This rearrangement joins TRBV7-9 to TRBJ2-7, with D unclear. This clonotype was obtained from a human donor in a cohort sampled during active COVID-19. The sequencing sample was made of peripheral blood. The CDR3 DNA reads as TGTGCCAGCAGTCTAAGAAGTACCTACGAGCAGTACTTC. This sequence encodes CASSLRSTYEQYF.